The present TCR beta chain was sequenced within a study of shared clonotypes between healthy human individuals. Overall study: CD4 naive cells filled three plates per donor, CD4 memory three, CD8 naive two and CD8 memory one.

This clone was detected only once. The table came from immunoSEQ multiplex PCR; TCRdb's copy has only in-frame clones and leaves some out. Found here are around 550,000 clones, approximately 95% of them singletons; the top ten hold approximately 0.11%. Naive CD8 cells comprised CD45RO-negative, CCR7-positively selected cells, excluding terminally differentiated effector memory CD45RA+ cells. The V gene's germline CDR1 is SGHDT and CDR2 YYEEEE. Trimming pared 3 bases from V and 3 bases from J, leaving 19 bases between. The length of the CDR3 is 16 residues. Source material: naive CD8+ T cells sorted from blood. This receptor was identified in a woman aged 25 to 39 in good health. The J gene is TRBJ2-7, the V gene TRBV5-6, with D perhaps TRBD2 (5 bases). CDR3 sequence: CASSWSPGVGNYEQYF. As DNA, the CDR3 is TGTGCCAGCAGCTGGAGCCCCGGGGTTGGGAACTACGAGCAGTACTTC.